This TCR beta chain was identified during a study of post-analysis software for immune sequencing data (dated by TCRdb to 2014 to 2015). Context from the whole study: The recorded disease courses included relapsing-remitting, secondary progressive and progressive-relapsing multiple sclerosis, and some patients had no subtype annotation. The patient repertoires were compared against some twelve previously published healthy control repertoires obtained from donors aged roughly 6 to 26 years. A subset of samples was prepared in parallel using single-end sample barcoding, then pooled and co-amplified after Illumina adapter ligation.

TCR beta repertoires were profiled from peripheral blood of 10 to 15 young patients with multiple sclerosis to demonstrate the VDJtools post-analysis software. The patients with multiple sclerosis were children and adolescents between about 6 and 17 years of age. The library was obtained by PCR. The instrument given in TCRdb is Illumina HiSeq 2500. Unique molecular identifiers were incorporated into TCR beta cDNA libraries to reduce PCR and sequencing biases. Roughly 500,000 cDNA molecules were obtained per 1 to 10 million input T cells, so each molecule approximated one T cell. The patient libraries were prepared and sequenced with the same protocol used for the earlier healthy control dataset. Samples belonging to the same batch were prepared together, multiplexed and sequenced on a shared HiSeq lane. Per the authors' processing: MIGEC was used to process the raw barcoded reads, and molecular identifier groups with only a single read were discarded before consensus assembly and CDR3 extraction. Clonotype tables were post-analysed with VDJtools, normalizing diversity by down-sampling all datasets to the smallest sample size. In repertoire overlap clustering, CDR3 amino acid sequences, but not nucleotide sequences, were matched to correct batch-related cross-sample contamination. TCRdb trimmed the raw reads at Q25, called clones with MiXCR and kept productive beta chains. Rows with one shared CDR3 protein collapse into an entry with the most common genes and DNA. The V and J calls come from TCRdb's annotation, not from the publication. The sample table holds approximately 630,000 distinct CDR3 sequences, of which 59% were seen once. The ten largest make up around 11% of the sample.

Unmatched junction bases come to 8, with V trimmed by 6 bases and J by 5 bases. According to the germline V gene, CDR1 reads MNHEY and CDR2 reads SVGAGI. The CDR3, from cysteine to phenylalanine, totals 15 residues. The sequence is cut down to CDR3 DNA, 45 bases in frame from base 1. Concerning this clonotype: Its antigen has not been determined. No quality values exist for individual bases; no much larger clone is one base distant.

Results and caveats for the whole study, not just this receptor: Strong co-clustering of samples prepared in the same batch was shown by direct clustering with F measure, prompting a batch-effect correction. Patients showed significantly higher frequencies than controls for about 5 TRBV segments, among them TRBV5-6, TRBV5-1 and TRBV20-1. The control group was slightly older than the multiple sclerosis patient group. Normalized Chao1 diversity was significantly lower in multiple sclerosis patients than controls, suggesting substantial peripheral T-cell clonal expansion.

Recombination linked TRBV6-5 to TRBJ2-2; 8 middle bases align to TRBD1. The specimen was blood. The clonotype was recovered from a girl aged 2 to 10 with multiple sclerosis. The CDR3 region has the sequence CASRPTGGTTGELFF. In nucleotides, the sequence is TGTGCCAGCAGGCCTACAGGGGGTACAACCGGGGAGCTGTTTTTT.